This TCR beta chain stems from a study of shared clonotypes between healthy human individuals. The V gene lost 0 bases and the J gene lost 5 bases, with 13 bases spanning the gap. The CDR3 covers 15 residues. Germline CDR1 reads MDHEN; CDR2 reads SYDVKM. The method was immunoSEQ multiplex PCR; TCRdb's version includes in-frame clones alone and lacks a portion of them. Seen here are roughly 320,000 clones, around 86% observed once, and the top ten hold about 17%. Sequenced sample: memory CD8+ T cells sorted from blood. The sample's subset: CD45RO+ cells pooled with CCR7-negative TemRA cells. This sequence joins TRBV28 and TRBJ1-2; D uncertain. The clonotype comes from a man aged 18 to 30 in good health. The CDR3 is CASSLWADSPYGYTF. Here the CDR3 DNA reads TGTGCCAGCAGTTTATGGGCGGATTCTCCTTATGGCTACACCTTC.